This TCR beta chain is from a study of blood T cell repertoires in COVID-19. Original analysis: The assay estimated nucleated cells by amplifying reference gene primers. The protocol was immunoSEQ multiplex PCR, while the TCRdb copy is restricted to in-frame clones and leaves out a portion. V, J and clone size reflect that table, while D and trimming were determined from the DNA. Of a few hundred thousand clones listed, approximately 85% are singletons. Sequencing was done on a sample of peripheral blood. This sequence was found in a human donor with COVID-19, enrolled during active disease. The donor label of this sample is uncertain.

CDR3 residues: CAISPGQQNQPQHF. The CDR3 DNA follows: TGTGCCATCAGTCCGGGACAGCAAAATCAGCCCCAGCATTTT. V gene TRBV10-3 combines with J gene TRBJ1-5; 7 nucleotides line up with TRBD1. Germline CDR1 ENHRY, CDR2 SYGVKD. V dropped 5 bases and J dropped 4; count of bases not matched to a gene: 5. The CDR3 runs 14 residues.